The clone carrying this T cell receptor beta chain was counted a few times. At one boundary the junction diverges from the germline segment, which might be a read error. The data belong to a study of T-cell reconstitution after alpha-beta-depleted transplantation in children. Using unique molecular identifiers, the investigators prepared the TCRbeta library. TCRdb re-called the PCR reads through MiXCR, storing one row per CDR3 protein. The profile shows some 200,000 distinct CDR3 sequences, roughly a tenth of them singletons. The CDR3 is made up of 16 amino acids. Looked up from germline, CDR1 is DFQATT and CDR2 is SNEGSKA (reference sequence).

The genes are TRBV20-1 and TRBJ1-6, with TRBD1 as a possible D gene (5 bases). The clonotype was recovered from a human donor who donated a stem cell graft to a child with SCID. The starting material was PBMCs from the stem cell graft donor, obtained from the stem cell graft. The CDR3 nucleotides are TGCTGTGCTAGGAGCGGGGCCCAGGCCTATAATTCACCCCTCCACTTT. Amino acids: CCARSGAQAYNSPLHF.